This TCR beta chain was sequenced during a study of blood T cell repertoires in COVID-19. Study in general: COVID-19 samples from acute and convalescent phases originated in the United States, Italy and Spain. T cells, B-cell-depleted T cells, or PBMCs provided the cDNA or gDNA that served as material.

The germline V gene encodes CDR1 SGHRS and CDR2 YFSETQ. Between the trimmed V and J ends, which lost 4 bases and 7 bases, there was a span of 14 bases. This CDR3 is 13 amino acids long. In the authors' workflow: By means of reference gene primer amplification, nucleated cell counts were estimated. The repertoire was sequenced with immunoSEQ multiplex PCR; TCRdb's copy has only in-frame clones and lacks some. V and J calls and clone size are given by that table; D and trimming were obtained from the DNA. The data show some 200,000 clones, about nine tenths seen once. The clonotype comes from a man older than 75 with acute or convalescent COVID-19. The sequenced sample was peripheral blood. V and J are TRBV5-1 and TRBJ1-2; D is uncertain. CDR3 in DNA: TGCGCCAGCAGCACTCAGGCCCTCTCTGGCTACACCTTC. This codes for CASSTQALSGYTF.